The 12 T cell receptor beta chains listed next were all sequenced from one sample in a study of vaccination effects on CD4 cells after COVID-19. Their specific antigens are unknown. Within the ViraFEST assay, antigen-specific CD4+ T cells underwent expansion with viral peptide pools prior to sequencing. It was after approximately 11 days of culture that CD4+ T cells were isolated. In the vaccine recipients, nucleocapsid antibodies were negative and there was no prior SARS-CoV-2 infection. Method: immunoSEQ multiplex PCR; TCRdb's copy keeps in-frame clones and lacks some. This table has 30,000 to 40,000 clones, roughly 76% appearing once. Material: CD4+ T cells from PBMCs cultured with SARS-CoV-2 spike peptides, obtained before COVID-19 vaccination. The receptor source for this set is a human donor who received a COVID-19 vaccine.

The chain has TRBV4-2 and TRBJ1-3; 10 nucleotides align to TRBD1. J gave up 4 bases and V 5 bases, and 14 bases lay outside the gene matches. This CDR3 comprises 18 residues. Germline lookup yields CDR1 LGHNA and CDR2 YNFKEQ. CDR3 coding DNA: TGTGCCAGCAGCTCCAGACAGGGGGCAGGCAGTAGAGGAAACACCATATATTTT. Its protein product is CASSSRQGAGSRGNTIYF.

A few counts support this clone. The V and J genes are TRBV30 and TRBJ1-6; 7 nucleotides agree with TRBD1. The junction had 1 base not matched to a gene; V was cut back by 4 bases and J by 7 bases. The germline gives CDR1 GTSNPN, CDR2 SVGIG (reference sequence). This CDR3 is 12 amino acids long. In nucleotides, the CDR3 is TGTGCCTGGACAGGGGGAAATTCACCCCTCCACTTT. Amino acid sequence: CAWTGGNSPLHF.

The chain has TRBV12-3 or TRBV12-4 and TRBJ2-1, with D perhaps being TRBD1 or TRBD2 (6 bases each). Trimming left V 7 bases short and J 6 bases short, with 10 bases between. CDR3 length: 12 amino acids. CDR3 amino acids: CASTKGGNEQFF. For the CDR3, the DNA is TGTGCCAGCACCAAGGGGGGCAATGAGCAGTTCTTC.

CDR3 sequence: CASIAGGPSSYNEQFF. DNA of the CDR3: TGTGCCAGTATCGCGGGGGGCCCTAGCTCCTACAATGAGCAGTTCTTC. The rearrangement joins TRBV19 to TRBJ2-1; 8 bases agree with TRBD2. The junction had 8 bases not matched to a gene; V was cut back by 7 bases and J by 0 bases. This CDR3 spans 16 amino acids. CDR1 is LNHDA, CDR2 SQIVND, per germline (reference sequence).

J is TRBJ2-1 and V is TRBV7-6; 8 bases are a match to TRBD2. J lost 1 base, V lost 0 bases, and 2 bases had no gene match. The V gene's germline CDR1 is SGHVS and CDR2 FNYEAQ. CDR3 length: 16 amino acids. In DNA form, the CDR3 reads TGTGCCAGCAGCTTAGCCAGCGGGGGTTCCTACAATGAGCAGTTCTTC. As protein: CASSLASGGSYNEQFF.

This sequence joins TRBV11-2 and TRBJ1-4; TRBD1 matches 7 bases. J lost 5 bases, V lost 2 bases, and 5 bases had no gene match. The germline V gene has CDR1 SGHAT and CDR2 FQNNGV. The CDR3 covers 15 residues. CDR3 residues: CASSLWGQTNEKLFF. The CDR3 coding sequence is TGTGCCAGCAGCTTATGGGGACAGACAAATGAAAAACTGTTTTTT. Filled out from reference TRBV11-2 and TRBJ1-4, the complete variable domain reads EAGVAQSPRYKIIEKRQSVAFWCNPISGHATLYWYQQILGQGPKLLIQFQNNGVVDDSQLPKDRFSAERLKGVDSTLKIQPAKLEDSAVYLCASSLWGQTNEKLFFGSGTQLSVL.

This clone was observed a handful of times. The chain carries TRBV5-8 and TRBJ2-2, with TRBD2 matching 8 bases. After removal of 2 bases from V and 3 bases from J, the junction contained 3 bases not matched to a gene. The CDR3 runs 15 residues. The germline CDR1 and CDR2 sequences are SGHTS and YDEGEE. The CDR3 DNA reads as TGTGCCAGCAGCTTTTCGGGGGGGGACACCGGGGAGCTGTTTTTT. Its protein is CASSFSGGDTGELFF.

This clone was seen once. The rearrangement joins TRBV30 to TRBJ2-3, with D maybe TRBD1 (6 bases). V was shortened by 0 bases and J by 0 bases, with 10 bases between the two germline ends. Germline V gives CDR1 GTSNPN, CDR2 SVGIG (reference sequence). CDR3 length equals 15 residues. The CDR3 coding sequence is TGTGCCTGGAGTGTAATGGGGGCTAGCACAGATACGCAGTATTTT. Protein product: CAWSVMGASTDTQYF.

This clone is a singleton in its sample. The V and J genes are TRBV6-4 and TRBJ1-4; weak D call: TRBD1 (6 bases). Trimming removed 9 bases from V and 8 bases from J, with 19 bases in between. The CDR3 contains 14 residues. The germline V gene encodes CDR1 MRHNA and CDR2 SNTAGT. The CDR3 bases are TGTGCCAGAGCCGGAACAGGGCGTGGGGAAAAACTGTTTTTT. Translated, it gives CARAGTGRGEKLFF.

The chain has TRBV19 and TRBJ2-6, with a possible D match to TRBD1 (6 bases). The germline V and J ends were trimmed by 4 bases and 0 bases, with 16 bases remaining between them. The CDR3 length is 18 residues. Germline-derived CDR1 and CDR2 are LNHDA and SQIVND (reference sequence). For the CDR3, the DNA is TGTGCCAGTAGTACTACCCGGACAGTCCTCTCTGGGGCCAACGTCCTGACTTTC. This sequence encodes CASSTTRTVLSGANVLTF.

This clone is labeled medium-sized. This chain links TRBV6-1 with TRBJ1-5; the D gene is possibly TRBD1 (5 bases). From germline, CDR1 is MNHNS and CDR2 SASEGT. V was trimmed by 4 bases and J by 0 bases, leaving 22 bases between them. CDR3 size: 19 residues. The CDR3, as DNA: TGTGCCAGCAGTGCCCCACACAGGAAAGGGCCGTATAGCAATCAGCCCCAGCATTTT. This encodes CASSAPHRKGPYSNQPQHF.

This clone has only a few counts. This chain uses TRBV11-2 with TRBJ1-4; D unresolved. Germline CDR1 SGHAT, CDR2 FQNNGV. The CDR3 covers 13 residues. Trimming removed 8 bases from V and 3 bases from J, with 10 bases in between. DNA of the CDR3: TGTGCCAGCCAAGCACAAGCTAATGAAAAACTGTTTTTT. This encodes CASQAQANEKLFF.